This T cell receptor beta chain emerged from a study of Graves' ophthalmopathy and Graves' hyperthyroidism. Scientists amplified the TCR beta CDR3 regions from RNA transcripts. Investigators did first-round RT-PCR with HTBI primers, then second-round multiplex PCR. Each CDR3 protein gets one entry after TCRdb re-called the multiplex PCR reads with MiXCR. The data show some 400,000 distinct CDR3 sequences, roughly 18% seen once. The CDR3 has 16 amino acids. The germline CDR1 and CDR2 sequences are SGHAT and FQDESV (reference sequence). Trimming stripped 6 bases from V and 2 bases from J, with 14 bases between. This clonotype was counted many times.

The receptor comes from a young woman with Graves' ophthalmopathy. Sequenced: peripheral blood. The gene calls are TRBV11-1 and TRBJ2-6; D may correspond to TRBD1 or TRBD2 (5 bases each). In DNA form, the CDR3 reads TGTGCCAGCAGACAGGAACAGCGGACTGGGGCCAACGTCCTGACTTTC. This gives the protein CASRQEQRTGANVLTF.